These 26 T cell receptor beta chains were sequenced from one sample in a study of breast tumors, draining lymph nodes, adjacent tissues. TCRdb ran MiXCR on the multiplex PCR reads and lists one entry per CDR3 protein. The sample holds 200,000 or so distinct CDR3 sequences; 30% to 40% are singletons and the top ten take about 4.5%. Breast cancer patients provided tissue from their axillary draining lymph nodes. Sequencing was performed on axillary lymph node tissue. These receptors were taken from a female donor with breast cancer. Some clones in this sample may be carry-over from other donors' samples.

This clonotype was detected ten times or more. The chain combines TRBV7-8 with TRBJ2-1; no clear D gene. The CDR3 spans 13 residues. The V end lost 3 bases, the J end lost 7 bases, and 10 bases lay between the germline ends. Germline-derived CDR1 and CDR2 are SGHVS and FQNEAQ. The DNA of the CDR3 is TGTGCCAGCAGCTTCGGGCTGAATAATGAGCAGTTCTTC. Its translation is CASSFGLNNEQFF.

Comments on this clonotype: A single base separates this from a much larger clone, so it may be a read error. The rearrangement joins TRBV3-1 to TRBJ2-6; D may correspond to TRBD1 or TRBD2 (5 bases each). From germline, CDR1 is LGHDT and CDR2 YNNKEL (reference sequence). The CDR3 has 13 amino acids. This chain's CDR3 is CASSQTGANALTF. As DNA, the CDR3 is TGTGCCAGCAGCCAAACCGGGGCCAACGCCCTGACTTTC.

This clonotype was observed many times. This clone may be a read error of a much larger clone one base away. The J gene is TRBJ2-5, the V gene TRBV9; the match to TRBD1 covers 10 bases. Germline V gene sequence: CDR1 SGDLS, CDR2 YYNGEE. The CDR3 extends over 15 amino acids. CDR3 amino acids: CASSVGDRGRETPYF. The CDR3 DNA reads as TGTGCCAGCAGCGTAGGGGACAGGGGCAGGGAGACCCCGTACTTC.

The chain combines TRBV10-1 with TRBJ1-1; D may be TRBD1 (5 bases). The CDR3 is 14 residues long. Germline V gives CDR1 WNHNN, CDR2 SYGVQD (reference sequence). The V gene lost 0 bases and the J gene lost 1 base, with 6 bases spanning the gap. CDR3 sequence reads: CASSESGANTEAFF. CDR3 nucleotides: TGCGCCAGCAGTGAGTCTGGGGCGAACACTGAAGCTTTCTTT.

Details on this clonotype: A single base separates this from a much larger clone, so it may be a read error. V usage is TRBV6-5 and J usage is TRBJ2-3; 9 nucleotides line up with TRBD2. CDR1 is MNHEY and CDR2 is SVGAGI in the germline V gene. This CDR3 has 16 amino acids. CDR3 sequence (DNA): TGTGCCAGCAGTTTTGGAGCGGGGGGTAGCACAGGTACGCAGTATTTT. Encoded protein: CASSFGAGGSTGTQYF.

The V call is TRBV7-9, the J call TRBJ2-4; TRBD1 agrees at 8 bases. CDR1 SEHNR and CDR2 FQNEAQ come from the germline V gene (reference sequence). The CDR3 loop spans 16 amino acids. Trimming cost V 1 base and J 7 bases; bases outside gene matches: 9. CDR3 amino acids: CASSLGAQGARNIQYF. The CDR3 DNA sequence: TGTGCCAGCAGCTTAGGGGCGCAGGGGGCGAGGAACATTCAGTACTTC.

Many counts were recorded for this clonotype. The chain recombines TRBV20-1 with TRBJ1-5; 9 positions agree with TRBD1. J lost 1 base, V lost 4 bases, and 14 bases had no gene match. The CDR3 has 18 amino acids. Germline V CDR1 and CDR2: DFQATT, SNEGSKA (reference sequence). The CDR3 region has the DNA TGCAGTGCTATAACCCCGGACAGGGGCTTCTTGAGCAATCAGCCCCAGCATTTT. Translated: CSAITPDRGFLSNQPQHF.

This clonotype was recorded a few times. This chain uses TRBV20-1 with TRBJ1-1, with D unresolved. Germline V lookup: CDR1 DFQATT, CDR2 SNEGSKA (reference sequence). V lost 0 bases, J lost 0 bases, and 11 bases lay in between. The CDR3 has 15 amino acids. Here the CDR3 reads CSARDTQNMNTEAFF. The CDR3 region has the DNA TGCAGTGCTAGAGACACTCAGAACATGAACACTGAAGCTTTCTTT.

A few counts support this clonotype. The germline gene is not matched at one end of the junction; a read error may be the cause. The rearrangement uses TRBV5-1 and TRBJ2-5; D is uncertain. From germline, CDR1 is SGHRS and CDR2 YFSETQ. The CDR3 spans 14 residues. In DNA, the CDR3 is TGCGCCAGCAGCTTGGATCTTTCTCAAGACACCCAGTACTTC. This translates into CASSLDLSQDTQYF.

There are many counts of this clonotype. V usage is TRBV12-3 or TRBV12-4 and J usage is TRBJ2-7; no clear D gene. The length of the CDR3 is 13 residues. Trimming removed 1 base from V and 3 bases from J, with 7 bases in between. CDR3 in DNA: TGTGCCAGCAGTTTAGGTTATATCTACGAGCAGTACTTC. It yields the protein CASSLGYIYEQYF.

This clonotype was counted many times. The rearrangement links TRBV18 to TRBJ2-7; D is perhaps TRBD2 (8 bases). CDR3 length: 16 residues. Germline CDR1 KGHSH, CDR2 LQKENI. V was trimmed by 2 bases and J by 12 bases, leaving 26 bases between them. The CDR3 is CASSPGELAAQGERYF. The CDR3 region has the DNA TGTGCCAGCTCACCAGGTGAACTAGCGGCCCAGGGGGAGAGGTACTTC. The complete variable domain, with remaining parts taken from reference TRBV18 and TRBJ2-7, reads NAGVMQNPRHLVRRRGQEARLRCSPMKGHSHVYWYRQLPEEGLKFMVYLQKENIIDESGMPKERFSAEFPKEGPSILRIQQVVRGDSAAYFCASSPGELAAQGERYFGPGTRLTVT.

Concerning this clonotype: A junction boundary mismatches the germline segment, possibly from a read error. The rearrangement joins TRBV6-5 to TRBJ2-4; D tentatively reads TRBD1 or TRBD2 (5 bases each). There are 20 residues in the CDR3. Germline values: CDR1 MNHEY, CDR2 SVGAGI. In DNA form, the CDR3 reads TGTGCCAGCAGTCACTCGGACTTCAGGGTGGGTCGGTCGGCCAAAAACATTCAGTACTTC. Residues: CASSHSDFRVGRSAKNIQYF.

This clonotype turned up a few times. V usage is TRBV11-1 and J usage is TRBJ1-2; D perhaps matches TRBD1 (6 bases). V was cut by 5 bases and J by 6 bases, with 19 bases left in between. This CDR3 contains 15 residues. CDR1 SGHAT and CDR2 FQDESV come from the germline V gene (reference sequence). The chain's CDR3 is CASSTGGAGGDGYTF. CDR3 DNA: TGTGCCAGCAGCACAGGAGGGGCCGGGGGCGATGGCTACACCTTC.

This clonotype was found many times. CDR3 sequence: CASSQESGGGGDTQYF. The CDR3 nucleotides read TGTGCCAGCAGCCAAGAAAGCGGGGGGGGAGGAGATACGCAGTATTTT. The V gene is TRBV4-2, the J gene TRBJ2-3, with 10 nucleotides matching TRBD2. V trimming: 0 bases; J trimming: 5 bases; junction bases outside the gene matches: 5. CDR3 length: 16 amino acids. Germline CDR1 reads LGHNA; CDR2 reads YNFKEQ.

This clonotype was detected a few times. Being one base from a much bigger clone, this may be a read error. The chain employs TRBV20-1 and TRBJ1-3; D gene unclear. This CDR3 has 14 residues. Germline values: CDR1 DFQATT, CDR2 SNEGSKA (reference sequence). The DNA for the CDR3 is TGCAGTGCTAGAGATGCAGAGGTGGGAACCACCATATATTTT. Its protein product is CSARDAEVGTTIYF.

V gene TRBV15 combines with J gene TRBJ2-7; TRBD1 matches 10 bases. The germline CDR1 and CDR2 sequences are LNHNV and YYDKDF (reference sequence). CDR3 length: 16 residues. V shed 3 bases, J shed 4 bases, and the junction held 9 bases outside the gene matches. CDR3 sequence (DNA): TGTGCCACCAGCAGCTTGGGGGGACAGGGGAGGTACGAGCAGTACTTC. Translation: CATSSLGGQGRYEQYF.

V and J are TRBV2 and TRBJ1-6; D remains unclear. This CDR3 comprises 12 residues. V lost 6 bases and J lost 1, with 1 base in between. Germline V gene data show CDR1 as SNHLY and CDR2 as FYNNEI. The CDR3 sequence is CASRSYNSPLHF. Written as DNA, the CDR3 is TGTGCCAGCAGGTCCTATAATTCACCCCTCCACTTT.

This clonotype was recorded at least ten times. The CDR3 sequence is CASIIREGPWEQYF. CDR3 bases: TGTGCCAGTATTATCAGGGAGGGCCCGTGGGAGCAGTACTTC. This chain connects TRBV19 to TRBJ2-7; 7 nucleotides agree with TRBD2. With V trimmed by 7 bases and J by 7 bases, 13 bases remained unmatched. This CDR3 is built from 14 residues. Germline CDR1 is LNHDA and CDR2 is SQIVND (reference sequence).

There are a few counts of this clonotype. A much larger clone lies a single base off, so this may be a read error. The V and J genes are TRBV14 and TRBJ2-7; D possibly corresponds to TRBD1 (5 bases). The CDR3 runs 14 residues. Germline values: CDR1 SGHDN, CDR2 FVKESK. For the CDR3, the DNA is TGTGCCAGCAGCCCGACTTCAGGGCCCTACGAGCAGTCCTTC. It translates to CASSPTSGPYEQSF.

Points on this clonotype: The DNA is omitted, as the CDR3 cannot be located on it reliably, and the CDR3 follows TCRdb's listing. This chain links TRBV29-1 with TRBJ1-4. With termini counted, the CDR3 has 23 amino acids. Germline assignment: CDR1 SQVTM and CDR2 ANQGSEA. The CDR3 loop is CSVVYYLGEDEQFFGPTNEKLFF.

Comments on this clonotype: The CDR3 does not close with the conserved phenylalanine or tryptophan, likely indicating a read error. The limits of the CDR3 on the DNA are not certain, so only TCRdb's listed CDR3 is given. CDR3 in amino acids: CASSLGWTS. The chain combines TRBV11-2 with TRBJ2-6. The CDR3 is 9 residues long, counting both termini. Germline CDR1 reads SGHAT; CDR2 reads FQNNGV.

This clonotype was seen more than once but under ten times. A read error may produce the germline difference seen at one junction end. The rearrangement links TRBV6-5 to TRBJ1-3; D gene unclear. This CDR3 has 15 amino acids. Germline V lookup: CDR1 MNHEY, CDR2 SVGAGI. DNA for the CDR3: TGTGCCAGCAGTCACTCCTGGCAGTTTGGAAACACCATATATTTT. This sequence encodes CASSHSWQFGNTIYF.

This clonotype was recorded many times. The V gene is TRBV20-1, the J gene TRBJ2-3; TRBD2 aligns across 8 bases. V lost 1 base, J lost 8 bases, and 8 bases stayed unmatched. Germline CDR1 reads DFQATT; CDR2 reads SNEGSKA (reference sequence). The CDR3 loop spans 14 amino acids. The CDR3 sequence: CSARVSGESGTQYF. The CDR3 nucleotides are TGCAGTGCTAGAGTTAGCGGGGAGTCGGGTACGCAGTATTTT.

This clonotype appeared many times. The chain employs TRBV7-9 and TRBJ2-7; 8 nucleotides match TRBD1. The CDR3 sequence is 15 residues long. CDR1 is SEHNR, CDR2 FQNEAQ, per germline (reference sequence). V was pared by 5 bases and J by 5 bases, with 11 bases of the junction left unmatched. CDR3 loop: CASSPGQGIVDEQYF. As DNA, the CDR3 is TGTGCCAGCAGCCCAGGACAGGGAATTGTCGACGAGCAGTACTTC.

For this clonotype: This may be a read error, as it is one base from a much larger clone. The chain joins TRBV5-1 to TRBJ2-2; 8 bases map to TRBD2. CDR3 length: 13 amino acids. CDR1 is SGHRS and CDR2 is YFSETQ in the germline V gene. The CDR3 DNA is TGCGCCAGCAGCACCGTCCGAGCGGGGGACCTGTTTTTT. Encoded protein: CASSTVRAGDLFF.

This clonotype was counted at least ten times. V and J are TRBV5-1 and TRBJ1-2, with TRBD1 matching 7 bases. The CDR3 runs to 19 residues. The trim removed 3 bases at V and 7 bases at J, leaving 24 bases unmatched. CDR1 SGHRS and CDR2 YFSETQ come from the germline V gene. The CDR3 region has the DNA TGCGCCAGCAGCTCCCCCAATTATAGGGGACAGCCTCCCCCCGGTGGCTACACCTTC. Protein sequence: CASSSPNYRGQPPPGGYTF.